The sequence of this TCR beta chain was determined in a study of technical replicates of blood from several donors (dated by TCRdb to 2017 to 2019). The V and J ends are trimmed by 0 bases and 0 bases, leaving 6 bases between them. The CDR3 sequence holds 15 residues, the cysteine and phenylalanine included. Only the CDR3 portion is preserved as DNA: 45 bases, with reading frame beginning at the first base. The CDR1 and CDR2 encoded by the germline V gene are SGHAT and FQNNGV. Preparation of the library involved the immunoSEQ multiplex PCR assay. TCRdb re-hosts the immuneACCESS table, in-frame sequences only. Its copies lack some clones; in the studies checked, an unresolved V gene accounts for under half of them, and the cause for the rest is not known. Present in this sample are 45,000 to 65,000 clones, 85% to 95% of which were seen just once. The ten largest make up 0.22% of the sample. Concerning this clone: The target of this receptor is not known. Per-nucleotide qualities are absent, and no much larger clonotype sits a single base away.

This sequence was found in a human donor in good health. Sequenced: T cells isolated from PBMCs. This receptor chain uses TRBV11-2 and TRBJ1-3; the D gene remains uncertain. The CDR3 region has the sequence CASSLEPSSGNTIYF. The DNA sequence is TGTGCCAGCAGCTTAGAGCCCAGCTCTGGAAACACCATATATTTT.